The sequence of this T cell receptor beta chain was determined in a study of cytomegalovirus exposure and HLA in healthy donors. Study-level points and caveats: Links to common viral pathogens appeared, in a later analysis, for several of the most significant clusters. Later genetic work tied a missense DCLRE1C variant to beta-chain V and J trimming. According to a later analysis, most TCR beta chains associated with CMV appeared HLA-restricted.

CDR3 length: 14 amino acids. V lost 2 bases and J lost 4; bases outside the gene matches: 1. The germline gives CDR1 SGHRS, CDR2 YFSETQ. PCR primers comprised 60 Vbeta and 13 Jbeta primers. This table comes from immunoSEQ multiplex PCR, and its TCRdb copy is limited to in-frame clones, with some not included. The data show around 150,000 clones, 70% to 80% seen once. Worth noting for this clone: The antigen remains unidentified.

The sequencing input was PBMCs. The J gene is TRBJ2-3, the V gene TRBV5-1; 10 bases match TRBD1. This clonotype originated in a male donor in good health and CMV-seronegative. The CDR3 region has the DNA TGCGCCAGCAGCTTCGGGACAGGGGCAGATACGCAGTATTTT. Its translation is CASSFGTGADTQYF. The full variable domain, in which reference TRBV5-1 and TRBJ2-3 provide the parts outside the CDR3, is KAGVTQTPRYLIKTRGQQVTLSCSPISGHRSVSWYQQTPGQGLQFLFEYFSETQRNKGNFPGRFSGRQFSNSRSEMNVSTLELGDSALYLCASSFGTGADTQYFGPGTRLTVL.